These 8 T cell receptor beta chains came from one sample sequenced in a study of blood T cells in healthy people across ages. With a J-beta primer mix and a sample-barcoded 5' primer, a second PCR ran 7 to 11 cycles. TCRdb re-analysed the 5' RACE reads in MiXCR, keeping a single row per CDR3 protein. The table shows 910,000 or so distinct CDR3 sequences, with about 51% occurring only once. The sample was blood. The receptors come from a woman in her sixties in good health.

This clonotype was seen only a few times. The chain is built from TRBV29-1 and TRBJ2-3; D may be TRBD2 (6 bases). This CDR3 spans 15 amino acids. Germline CDR1 reads SQVTM; CDR2 reads ANQGSEA. With 7 bases removed from V and 1 base from J, the gap between germline ends came to 18 bases. The chain's CDR3 is CSAGPERAGTDTQYF. The CDR3 region has the DNA TGCAGCGCTGGTCCCGAGCGGGCCGGCACAGATACGCAGTATTTT.

This clonotype was seen only a few times. The chain links TRBV4-2 to TRBJ2-2; TRBD2 aligns across 9 bases. The CDR3 has 17 residues. J was trimmed by 5 bases and V by 1 base; bases with no gene match: 8. Germline V gene sequence: CDR1 LGHNA, CDR2 YNFKEQ. The CDR3 DNA is TGTGCCAGCAGCCAAGTTGCGGGAGGGCGGTATACCGGGGAGCTGTTTTTT. This encodes CASSQVAGGRYTGELFF.

This sequence joins TRBV27 and TRBJ2-3; 8 bases map to TRBD2. This CDR3 has 16 residues. Trimming at V came to 5 bases and at J to 0 bases, leaving 7 bases not matched to a gene. Germline lookup yields CDR1 MNHEY and CDR2 SMNVEV (reference sequence). CDR3 region: CASSPQLAESTDTQYF. The CDR3 nucleotides are TGTGCCAGCAGTCCCCAACTAGCGGAGAGCACAGATACGCAGTATTTT.

This clonotype has a single count. The rearrangement links TRBV3-1 to TRBJ1-4; 9 positions match TRBD1. V gave up 0 bases and J gave up 8 bases; unmatched junction bases: 7. Germline CDR1 LGHDT, CDR2 YNNKEL (reference sequence). This CDR3 comprises 16 residues. The DNA for the CDR3 is TGTGCCAGCAGCCAAGAGGCCGGGACAGGGCGCGAAAAACTGTTTTTT. Its translation is CASSQEAGTGREKLFF. The entire variable domain, with the rest obtained from reference TRBV3-1 and TRBJ1-4, is as follows: DTAVSQTPKYLVTQMGNDKSIKCEQNLGHDTMYWYKQDSKKFLKIMFSYNNKELIINETVPNRFSPKSPDKAHLNLHINSLELGDSAVYFCASSQEAGTGREKLFFGSGTQLSVL.

The chain employs TRBV27 and TRBJ1-1; tentative D call: TRBD1 (5 bases). V was trimmed by 5 bases and J by 8 bases, leaving 15 bases between them. Germline V gene data show CDR1 as MNHEY and CDR2 as SMNVEV (reference sequence). The CDR3 length is 13 residues. The DNA for the CDR3 is TGTGCCAGCAGTCGATACACGGAGGGGGAAGCTTTCTTT. Residues: CASSRYTEGEAFF.

The chain joins TRBV10-3 to TRBJ2-7; 11 positions agree with TRBD2. J gave up 2 bases and V 9 bases, and 6 bases lay outside the gene matches. Germline assignment: CDR1 ENHRY and CDR2 SYGVKD. The CDR3 is 14 amino acids. The CDR3 coding sequence is TGTGCCATAAGGGAACTAGCGGGAGCCTACGAGCAGTACTTC. It translates to CAIRELAGAYEQYF.

At least ten counts were recorded for this clonotype. The chain is built from TRBV20-1 and TRBJ2-5, with D perhaps TRBD2 (6 bases). The germline CDR1 and CDR2 sequences are DFQATT and SNEGSKA (reference sequence). CDR3 length: 15 residues. The V gene lost 1 base and the J gene lost 2 bases, with 14 bases spanning the gap. The CDR3 sequence is CSARVGSNPQETQYF. CDR3 bases: TGCAGTGCTAGAGTCGGGAGTAATCCTCAAGAGACCCAGTACTTC.

The gene calls are TRBV28 and TRBJ2-5, with D perhaps matching TRBD1 or TRBD2 (5 bases each). Germline assignment: CDR1 MDHEN and CDR2 SYDVKM. Deletions cut 5 bases from V and 1 base from J, with 17 bases between. This CDR3 contains 16 residues. The CDR3 DNA sequence: TGTGCCAGCAGTGGATCCGGGACCAACCCCCAAGAGACCCAGTACTTC. It yields the protein CASSGSGTNPQETQYF.